This TCR beta chain was obtained from a study of regulatory T cells in long-lasting Graves disease. The J segment lost 9 bases and the V segment lost 5 bases, leaving 10 bases of the junction unmatched. Germline V gene data show CDR1 as SGHTA and CDR2 as FQGNSA. This CDR3 is 15 amino acids long. Time point meaning: newly diagnosed GD, antithyroid drugs for less than 3 months. PBMCs were the source of the RNA used for TCR sequencing. This clonotype was recorded at least ten times. For TCR beta, libraries came from iRepertoire HTBI primers and Arm-PCR of CDR3 regions. One entry per CDR3 protein results from TCRdb running MiXCR on the multiplex PCR reads. In the table there are roughly 260,000 distinct CDR3 sequences, around a sixth of which are singletons. The same sample was also used in a study of T cells in Graves' hyperthyroidism and ophthalmopathy.

The V and J genes are TRBV7-2 and TRBJ1-6, with 7 positions matching TRBD1. This clonotype was obtained from a woman in her twenties or thirties with Graves disease. This specimen consisted of peripheral blood mononuclear cells (PBMCs), obtained at new diagnosis, from a patient treated with antithyroid drugs. The DNA of the CDR3 is TGTGCCAGCAGCCTACTACAGGGGAGCGGTTCACCCCTCCACTTT. Protein: CASSLLQGSGSPLHF.